What follows are 30 T cell receptor beta chains derived from one specimen sequenced in a study of persistence of HIV-infected CD4 T cells. Their antigen targets remain unknown. The libraries were made with immunoSEQ version 4 in survey mode. Assay used: immunoSEQ multiplex PCR; TCRdb lists only in-frame clones, some missing. The sample has some 21,000 clones, about four fifths seen once. Lysates of CMV-infected fibroblasts at 9 to 10 ug/mL stimulated these cells. Responding CD4+ T cells were sorted by upregulation of both CD40 ligand and CD69. The input for sequencing was CD4+ T cells sorted from PBMCs after approximately 20-hour stimulation, taken from a patient who received antiretroviral therapy. These TCRs come from an adult man with HIV who was CMV-seropositive.

The gene calls are TRBV27 and TRBJ1-5; D is perhaps TRBD1 (5 bases). Trimming took off 3 bases at V and 0 bases at J, with 9 bases between the two ends. CDR1 and CDR2 (germline): MNHEY, SMNVEV (reference sequence). The CDR3 consists of 15 residues. CDR3 DNA sequence: TGTGCCAGCAGTTTTGGGGCATATAGCAATCAGCCCCAGCATTTT. Translating it yields CASSFGAYSNQPQHF.

This clone was counted a single time. The chain couples TRBV15 to TRBJ1-1, with D hard to call. This CDR3 is built from 13 residues. Germline lookup yields CDR1 LNHNV and CDR2 YYDKDF (reference sequence). The V end was cut by 5 bases, the J end by 3 bases, with 10 bases between. Written as DNA, the CDR3 is TGTGCCACCAGCCCCAGAAGGGACACTGAAGCTTTCTTT. Translating gives CATSPRRDTEAFF.

The V and J genes are TRBV24-1 and TRBJ2-2; D possibly corresponds to TRBD1 (6 bases). Trimming cost V 4 bases and J 3 bases, with 11 bases left between them. This CDR3 has 15 amino acids. Germline lookup yields CDR1 KGHDR and CDR2 SFDVKD. CDR3 sequence (DNA): TGTGCCACCAGTGACCCAACAGGGCACACCGGGGAGCTGTTTTTT. It specifies CATSDPTGHTGELFF.

The chain links TRBV7-9 to TRBJ2-5; unclear D gene. V lost 5 bases, J lost 4 bases, and 8 bases lay in between. The CDR3 contains 12 residues. CDR1 is SEHNR and CDR2 is FQNEAQ in the germline V gene (reference sequence). The CDR3 DNA follows: TGTGCCAGCAGCCCCCGTATAGAGACCCAGTACTTC. Its translation: CASSPRIETQYF.

CDR3 sequence reads: CASSSPGRNSSYEQYF. Here the CDR3 DNA reads TGTGCCAGCAGTTCCCCCGGGAGAAACAGCTCCTACGAGCAGTACTTC. The J gene is TRBJ2-7, the V gene TRBV6-2 or TRBV6-3, with D maybe TRBD2 (6 bases). V lost 4 bases and J 0 bases, leaving 16 bases between the germline ends. This CDR3 comprises 16 residues. CDR1 and CDR2 from the germline V gene are MNHEY and SVGEGT.

The V gene is TRBV19, the J gene TRBJ1-1; no clear D gene. The CDR3 covers 12 residues. Germline-derived CDR1 and CDR2 are LNHDA and SQIVND (reference sequence). The V and J ends lost 3 bases and 5 bases respectively, with 7 bases between them. CDR3 sequence reads: CASSIGVTEAFF. CDR3 nucleotides: TGTGCCAGTAGTATTGGAGTGACTGAAGCTTTCTTT.

The chain links TRBV18 to TRBJ2-1; D is undetermined. This CDR3 region has 15 residues. Germline CDR1 reads KGHSH; CDR2 reads LQKENI. Trimming stripped 3 bases from V and 3 bases from J, with 12 bases between. CDR3 DNA sequence: TGTGCCAGCTCACCTTACAGTTCCGGCTACAATGAGCAGTTCTTC. It translates to CASSPYSSGYNEQFF.

This clone was picked up one time. The chain joins TRBV18 to TRBJ2-7, with D possibly matching TRBD1 (6 bases). The V end lost 6 bases, the J end lost 5 bases, and 14 bases lay between the germline ends. Germline-derived CDR1 and CDR2 are KGHSH and LQKENI. This CDR3 contains 13 residues. This CDR3 reads CASSPNRDDEQYF. Here the CDR3 DNA reads TGTGCCAGCTCCCCCAACAGGGACGACGAGCAGTACTTC.

A few counts support this clone. The chain couples TRBV2 to TRBJ1-2; D is perhaps TRBD1 (5 bases). This CDR3 is built from 13 residues. Trimming left V 6 bases short and J 3 bases short, with 11 bases between. Germline V lookup: CDR1 SNHLY, CDR2 FYNNEI. The CDR3 bases are TGTGCCAGCAGCTCGCTACAGGACTATGGCTACACCTTC. Its translation: CASSSLQDYGYTF. The full variable domain, its missing parts supplied by reference TRBV2 and TRBJ1-2, is EPEVTQTPSHQVTQMGQEVILRCVPISNHLYFYWYRQILGQKVEFLVSFYNNEISEKSEIFDDQFSVERPDGSNFTLKIRSTKLEDSAMYFCASSSLQDYGYTFGSGTRLTVV.

The chain recombines TRBV9 with TRBJ2-3; 8 nucleotides line up with TRBD2. V dropped 8 bases and J dropped 2; count of bases not matched to a gene: 4. CDR3 length: 13 amino acids. The V gene's germline CDR1 is SGDLS and CDR2 YYNGEE. The DNA of the CDR3 is TGTGCCAGTCAGCGGGGGTCCACAGATACGCAGTATTTT. Translating it yields CASQRGSTDTQYF.

The chain uses TRBV5-1 and TRBJ1-4, with unresolved D. This CDR3 has 15 amino acids. The germline V gene has CDR1 SGHRS and CDR2 YFSETQ. V shed 4 bases and J shed 4 bases, with 14 bases lying between them. DNA for the CDR3: TGCGCCAGCAGCGCCGTTGGGTCGGGTAATGAAAAACTGTTTTTT. It is translated as CASSAVGSGNEKLFF.

V gene TRBV18 combines with J gene TRBJ2-5; weak D call: TRBD2 (6 bases). CDR3 size: 15 residues. CDR1 and CDR2 from the germline V gene are KGHSH and LQKENI. Trimming stripped 2 bases from V and 7 bases from J, with 17 bases between. CDR3 amino acids: CASSPSEGLTGTQYF. DNA for the CDR3: TGTGCCAGCTCACCATCGGAGGGGCTCACGGGGACCCAGTACTTC.

The CDR3 DNA sequence: TGTGCCACCAGTGAGGCAGTTAATCAGCCCCAGCATTTT. Its protein product is CATSEAVNQPQHF. The V and J genes are TRBV24-1 and TRBJ1-5; D is ambiguous. Germline CDR1 KGHDR, CDR2 SFDVKD. Trimming removed 4 bases at V and 4 bases at J, with 7 bases between. The length of the CDR3 is 13 residues.

This clone turned up a few times. A read error may account for a junction end that differs from germline. The chain carries TRBV7-6 and TRBJ2-2; 11 bases are a match to TRBD2. Germline V lookup: CDR1 SGHVS, CDR2 FNYEAQ. The CDR3 length is 16 residues. For the CDR3, the DNA is TGTGCCAGCAGCGTAGCGGCTAGCGGGGGGTCCGGGGAGCTGTTTTTT. It is translated as CASSVAASGGSGELFF.

CDR3 DNA: TGTGCCAGCAGCCAAGTGGGGGGAGGCTATAATTCACCCCTCCACTTT. It codes for CASSQVGGGYNSPLHF. V gene TRBV14 combines with J gene TRBJ1-6, with a tentative D call TRBD1 (5 bases). The CDR3 runs 16 residues. V lost 1 base and J 3 bases, leaving 10 bases between the germline ends. CDR1 is SGHDN and CDR2 is FVKESK in the germline V gene.

The J gene is TRBJ1-4, the V gene TRBV27, with a weak D call TRBD1 (6 bases). Germline loops: CDR1 MNHEY, CDR2 SMNVEV (reference sequence). Deletions cut 8 bases from V and 5 bases from J, with 21 bases between. The CDR3 totals 16 residues. The DNA of the CDR3 is TGTGCCAGCCGCAGTTGGGGGCTCGGGCGAAATGAAAAACTGTTTTTT. Protein: CASRSWGLGRNEKLFF. Combining the CDR3 with reference TRBV27 and TRBJ1-4 gives the whole variable domain EAQVTQNPRYLITVTGKKLTVTCSQNMNHEYMSWYRQDPGLGLRQIYYSMNVEVTDKGDVPEGYKVSRKEKRNFPLILESPSPNQTSLYFCASRSWGLGRNEKLFFGSGTQLSVL.

About this clone itself: Possible read error: a much larger clone is one base away. The sample holds other DNA sequences that translate to the same CDR3. This chain connects TRBV7-6 to TRBJ2-5; a possible D gene is TRBD1 (5 bases). The V gene's germline CDR1 is SGHVS and CDR2 FNYEAQ. Trimming left V 5 bases short and J 2 bases short, with 9 bases between. The CDR3 covers 13 residues. The CDR3 is CASSRGRQETQYF. CDR3 nucleotides: TGTGCCAGCAGCAGGGGAAGACAAGAGACCCAGTACTTC.

In this sample, this clone turned up a few times. The chain joins TRBV7-9 to TRBJ2-2; D is uncertain. This CDR3 spans 14 amino acids. The V gene's germline CDR1 is SEHNR and CDR2 FQNEAQ (reference sequence). Trimming stripped 5 bases from V and 10 bases from J, with 17 bases between. Here the CDR3 DNA reads TGTGCCAGCAGCCTAGGTGGTACAGTCGAGGAGCTGTTTTTT. Residues: CASSLGGTVEELFF.

V gene TRBV28 combines with J gene TRBJ1-1; D is undetermined. Germline V lookup: CDR1 MDHEN, CDR2 SYDVKM. Trimming took off 3 bases at V and 2 bases at J, with 10 bases between the two ends. The CDR3 has 14 residues. CDR3 sequence reads: CASSFSEDNTEAFF. In DNA form, the CDR3 reads TGTGCCAGCAGTTTCAGTGAAGATAACACTGAAGCTTTCTTT.

V and J are TRBV3-1 (or the pseudogene TRBV3-2) and TRBJ1-1, with D hard to call. V dropped 5 bases and J dropped 1 base, with 14 bases sitting between them. Germline loops: CDR1 LGHDT, CDR2 YNNKEL (reference sequence). The CDR3 contains 15 residues. The CDR3 sequence: CASSYTQWSNTEAFF. CDR3 nucleotides: TGTGCCAGCAGCTATACCCAATGGTCGAACACTGAAGCTTTCTTT.

The rearrangement uses TRBV9 and TRBJ2-3; TRBD1 might be the D (6 bases). Trimming removed 2 bases from V and 4 bases from J, with 8 bases in between. CDR1 is SGDLS and CDR2 is YYNGEE in the germline V gene. The CDR3 spans 13 residues. DNA for the CDR3: TGTGCCAGCAGCGTGACAGGCGCAGATACGCAGTATTTT. Encoded protein: CASSVTGADTQYF.

This sequence joins TRBV2 and TRBJ1-5, with D possibly matching TRBD1 (5 bases). V was cut by 3 bases and J by 7 bases, with 10 bases left in between. Germline CDR1 is SNHLY and CDR2 is FYNNEI. The CDR3 spans 13 residues. DNA for the CDR3: TGTGCCAGCAGTGAGGGGGAAAGACAGCCCCAGCATTTT. Protein: CASSEGERQPQHF.

This clone was recorded only once. The CDR3 coding sequence is TGCGCCAGCAGCTCCCGGGCCTCCTACGAGCAGTACTTC. This sequence encodes CASSSRASYEQYF. The genes are TRBV4-1 and TRBJ2-7, with no clear D. The CDR3 has 13 amino acids. Trimming shortened V by 5 bases and J by 0 bases, and 8 bases separated the two germline ends. Looked up from germline, CDR1 is MGHRA and CDR2 is YSYEKL.

V gene TRBV6-5 combines with J gene TRBJ1-1; no reliable D call. With 4 bases removed from V and 1 base from J, the gap between germline ends came to 13 bases. Germline values: CDR1 MNHEY, CDR2 SVGAGI. The length of the CDR3 is 15 residues. CDR3 nucleotides: TGTGCCAGCAGTTTCCGGAGGGCGACGAACACTGAAGCTTTCTTT. This encodes CASSFRRATNTEAFF.

V is TRBV19 and J is TRBJ1-1, with D perhaps matching TRBD1 (6 bases). The CDR3 extends over 14 amino acids. The germline V gene encodes CDR1 LNHDA and CDR2 SQIVND (reference sequence). Deletions cut 5 bases from V and 7 bases from J, with 17 bases between. This CDR3 reads CASSHLGASHEAFF. CDR3 DNA sequence: TGTGCCAGTAGTCACCTGGGGGCCTCACATGAAGCTTTCTTT.

The chain joins TRBV2 to TRBJ2-1, with D uncertain. With 5 bases removed from V and 0 bases from J, the gap between germline ends came to 5 bases. There are 13 residues in the CDR3. Germline loops: CDR1 SNHLY, CDR2 FYNNEI. This CDR3 reads CASSTSSYNEQFF. CDR3 coding DNA: TGTGCCAGCAGTACCAGCTCCTACAATGAGCAGTTCTTC.

The chain employs TRBV7-2 and TRBJ2-1, with D maybe TRBD2 (7 bases). There are 15 residues in the CDR3. The germline gives CDR1 SGHTA, CDR2 FQGNSA. Trimming cost V 1 base and J 7 bases, with 14 bases left between them. CDR3 in amino acids: CASSLGGGLRNEQFF. The CDR3 DNA reads as TGTGCCAGCAGCTTAGGGGGGGGCCTTAGGAATGAGCAGTTCTTC. Combining the CDR3 with reference TRBV7-2 and TRBJ2-1 gives the whole variable domain GAGVSQSPSNKVTEKGKDVELRCDPISGHTALYWYRQSLGQGLEFLIYFQGNSAPDKSGLPSDRFSAERTGGSVSTLTIQRTQQEDSAVYLCASSLGGGLRNEQFFGPGTRLTVL.

This chain uses TRBV15 with TRBJ2-7, with 9 bases that match TRBD1. V was pared by 5 bases and J by 2 bases, with 4 bases of the junction left unmatched. Germline V lookup: CDR1 LNHNV, CDR2 YYDKDF (reference sequence). The CDR3 runs 14 residues. The CDR3 sequence: CATSGTGGPYEQYF. The CDR3 DNA is TGTGCCACCAGCGGAACAGGGGGCCCCTACGAGCAGTACTTC.

The rearrangement links TRBV3-1 (or the pseudogene TRBV3-2) to TRBJ2-2; 15 bases line up with TRBD2. The CDR3 is 16 amino acids. Germline CDR1 reads LGHDT; CDR2 reads YNNKEL (reference sequence). Trimming took 7 bases from V and 8 from J; bases not matched to a gene: 8. The CDR3 nucleotides are TGTGCCAGCACCCCGAGGACTAGCGGGGGGGCAGGGGAGCTGTTTTTT. It specifies CASTPRTSGGAGELFF.

The gene calls are TRBV3-1 (or the pseudogene TRBV3-2) and TRBJ1-3; tentatively, D is TRBD1 (6 bases). Germline V gene data show CDR1 as LGHDT and CDR2 as YNNKEL (reference sequence). The germline V and J ends were trimmed by 4 bases and 1 base, with 11 bases remaining between them. This CDR3 has 15 residues. CDR3 in amino acids: CASSRFTGSGNTIYF. The CDR3 DNA reads as TGTGCCAGCAGCCGATTTACAGGGTCTGGAAACACCATATATTTT.